What follows are 19 T cell receptor beta chains derived from one specimen sequenced in a study of blood T cell repertoires in COVID-19 (dated by TCRdb to about 2020). The protocol used for the library was the immunoSEQ multiplex PCR assay. Sourced from immuneACCESS, this table was stored by TCRdb with only in-frame sequences that have V and J called. A share of the clones is absent; for the studies checked, an unresolved V gene accounts for under half, and the remainder has no known explanation. Recorded for this sample are hundreds of thousands of clones; about 80% of them occurred a single time. The ten top clones hold under 2% of the sample. The sequenced sample was peripheral blood. These receptors originate from a woman older than 75 with acute or convalescent COVID-19.

This clone was detected a few times. The chain is built from TRBV5-8 and TRBJ1-5; D call uncertain. In germline, CDR1 is SGHTS, CDR2 YDEGEE. V dropped 6 bases and J dropped 3 bases, with 10 bases sitting between them. The CDR3 sequence is 13 residues long. CDR3 in DNA: TGTGCCAGCAACCAACAAACCAATCAGCCCCAGCATTTT. Amino acid sequence: CASNQQTNQPQHF.

V and J are TRBV27 and TRBJ1-1; the D gene is possibly TRBD1 (6 bases). Germline CDR1 and CDR2: MNHEY and SMNVEV (reference sequence). V dropped 4 bases and J dropped 1 base, with 19 bases sitting between them. This CDR3 contains 17 residues. CDR3 sequence: CASSSVARGAGNTEAFF. DNA for the CDR3: TGTGCCAGCAGTTCTGTAGCGCGGGGGGCCGGGAACACTGAAGCTTTCTTT.

The chain couples TRBV5-1 to TRBJ2-1; D is perhaps TRBD2 (6 bases). CDR3 size: 16 residues. The V gene lost 4 bases and the J gene lost 0 bases, with 14 bases spanning the gap. Germline V gives CDR1 SGHRS, CDR2 YFSETQ. Here the CDR3 DNA reads TGCGCCAGCAGCCGGGAGTTCGCGGTCTCCTACAATGAGCAGTTCTTC. Encoded protein: CASSREFAVSYNEQFF.

The V gene is TRBV6-5, the J gene TRBJ2-1; weak D call: TRBD2 (6 bases). Trimming removed 10 bases from V and 4 bases from J, with 14 bases in between. Germline V CDR1 and CDR2: MNHEY, SVGAGI. The CDR3 sequence is 13 residues long. The CDR3 loop reads CATTGDLYNEQFF. DNA of the CDR3: TGTGCCACCACGGGGGACTTATACAATGAGCAGTTCTTC.

The rearrangement links TRBV5-1 to TRBJ2-1; 8 bases are a match to TRBD2. Germline-derived CDR1 and CDR2 are SGHRS and YFSETQ. The CDR3 consists of 14 residues. J was trimmed by 5 bases and V by 4 bases; bases with no gene match: 5. The CDR3 here is CASSLAGGDNEQFF. The CDR3 DNA reads TGCGCCAGCAGCCTGGCGGGAGGTGACAATGAGCAGTTCTTC.

This sequence joins TRBV29-1 and TRBJ1-2, with 8 positions matching TRBD1. CDR1 and CDR2 from the germline V gene are SQVTM and ANQGSEA. This CDR3 contains 14 residues. V lost 6 bases, J lost 5 bases, and 11 bases stayed unmatched. The CDR3 coding sequence is TGCAGCGTCGCCGAGGGACAGGCGATATATGGCTACACCTTC. Protein sequence: CSVAEGQAIYGYTF.

The gene calls are TRBV6-6 and TRBJ2-4, with D maybe TRBD1 (5 bases). The V and J ends lost 5 bases and 3 bases respectively, with 20 bases between them. This CDR3 is built from 17 residues. CDR1 MNHNY and CDR2 SVGAGI come from the germline V gene (reference sequence). DNA of the CDR3: TGTGCCAGCAGTCAGCCAGTCTTAGGGGCGAACAAAAACATTCAGTACTTC. Translation: CASSQPVLGANKNIQYF.

The chain combines TRBV9 with TRBJ2-3, with D maybe TRBD1 (5 bases). The germline CDR1 and CDR2 sequences are SGDLS and YYNGEE. This CDR3 region has 13 residues. V was cut by 2 bases and J by 3 bases, with 7 bases left in between. CDR3 protein: CASSVSGTDTQYF. DNA of the CDR3: TGTGCCAGCAGCGTCTCAGGGACAGATACGCAGTATTTT.

The chain has TRBV30 and TRBJ2-5, with TRBD2 matching 9 bases. J gave up 5 bases and V 4 bases, and 11 bases lay outside the gene matches. The CDR3 is made up of 15 amino acids. CDR1 is GTSNPN, CDR2 SVGIG, per germline (reference sequence). The DNA for the CDR3 is TGTGCCTGGATGCACCAGGCTAGCGGGAAGGAGACCCAGTACTTC. Protein: CAWMHQASGKETQYF.

The chain employs TRBV5-5 and TRBJ2-4; TRBD2 agrees at 11 bases. CDR1 and CDR2 (germline): SGHKS, YYEKEE (reference sequence). There are 20 residues in the CDR3. J gave up 1 base and V 0 bases, and 12 bases lay outside the gene matches. The CDR3 spells CASSLASTSGKRFAKNIQYF. The CDR3 DNA follows: TGTGCCAGCAGCTTGGCCTCGACTAGCGGGAAGCGGTTTGCCAAAAACATTCAGTACTTC.

This chain links TRBV30 with TRBJ2-1, with D maybe TRBD2 (6 bases). Germline CDR1 reads GTSNPN; CDR2 reads SVGIG (reference sequence). Trimming removed 4 bases at V and 5 bases at J, with 12 bases between. The CDR3 extends over 13 amino acids. The chain's CDR3 is CAWTARGNNEQFF. CDR3 DNA: TGTGCCTGGACGGCACGGGGGAACAATGAGCAGTTCTTC.

The chain recombines TRBV7-2 with TRBJ2-1, with D perhaps matching TRBD2 (7 bases). V lost 8 bases to trimming and J lost 1 base, with 15 bases between them. The germline gives CDR1 SGHTA, CDR2 FQGNSA. This CDR3 has 15 amino acids. The CDR3 DNA reads as TGTGCCAGCCGAGGGGGGGGCGATTCCTACAATGAGCAGTTCTTC. It is translated as CASRGGGDSYNEQFF.

In its sample, this clone was seen a few times. The same CDR3 is also encoded by other DNA sequences in this sample. The chain recombines TRBV20-1 with TRBJ1-1; D perhaps matches TRBD1 (6 bases). V was clipped by 3 bases and J by 4 bases, with 6 bases between them. Germline V gene sequence: CDR1 DFQATT, CDR2 SNEGSKA (reference sequence). The CDR3 loop spans 11 amino acids. CDR3 residues: CSASRGTEAFF. Written as DNA, the CDR3 is TGCAGTGCTAGCAGGGGCACTGAAGCTTTCTTT.

V usage is TRBV7-3 and J usage is TRBJ2-1, with D uncertain. The germline gives CDR1 SGHTA, CDR2 FQGTGA. The CDR3 is 15 residues long. Trimming took 4 bases from V and 0 from J, leaving 10 bases between them. DNA for the CDR3: TGTGCCAGCAGCTGGAGAGTCGGCTCCTACAATGAGCAGTTCTTC. Its protein product is CASSWRVGSYNEQFF.

V gene TRBV18 combines with J gene TRBJ2-1; 8 bases align to TRBD2. V gave up 1 base and J gave up 4 bases; unmatched junction bases: 9. Per the germline V gene, CDR1 is KGHSH and CDR2 is LQKENI. The CDR3 has 17 amino acids. The CDR3 here is CASSPLIGGATYNEQFF. The CDR3 nucleotides read TGTGCCAGCTCACCACTAATCGGGGGGGCGACATACAATGAGCAGTTCTTC.

The V and J genes are TRBV25-1 and TRBJ2-7, with TRBD2 matching over 7 bases. Germline lookup yields CDR1 MGHDK and CDR2 SYGVNS. With 4 bases clipped from V and 9 bases from J, the junction kept 15 bases outside the gene matches. The length of the CDR3 is 15 residues. The CDR3 region is CASSGILRGGNAQYF. The CDR3, as DNA: TGTGCCAGCAGTGGAATATTGAGGGGAGGGAATGCGCAGTACTTC.

The chain carries TRBV18 and TRBJ1-2, with TRBD1 as a possible D gene (5 bases). This CDR3 contains 16 residues. CDR1 and CDR2 (germline): KGHSH, LQKENI. The V gene lost 3 bases and the J gene lost 1 base, with 15 bases spanning the gap. The CDR3 protein is CASSPDSGGSNYGYTF. CDR3 bases: TGTGCCAGCTCACCGGACTCGGGGGGTAGTAACTATGGCTACACCTTC.

Of note for this clone: One end of the junction is discordant with germline, which a read error may explain. The chain joins TRBV4-2 to TRBJ2-7, with 7 bases aligning to TRBD1. CDR1 is LGHNA and CDR2 is YNFKEQ in the germline V gene. The CDR3 has 13 amino acids. The CDR3 here is CASSQEAPGQPKF. The CDR3 coding sequence is TGTGCCAGCAGCCAAGAAGCCCCGGGACAGCCAAAGTTC.

The chain recombines TRBV6-4 with TRBJ1-3, with 7 bases identical to TRBD1. CDR1 and CDR2 from the germline V gene are MRHNA and SNTAGT. The length of the CDR3 is 16 residues. V shed 7 bases, J shed 5 bases, and the junction held 14 bases outside the gene matches. The CDR3 nucleotides are TGTGCCAGCAATTTTTCCCTGGGACAGTCTAGAAACACCATATATTTT. Protein sequence: CASNFSLGQSRNTIYF.